The sequence of this TCR beta chain was determined in a study of monozygotic twins with inflammatory bowel disease. TCRdb reprocessed the 5' RACE reads, keeping one entry per CDR3 protein, no DNA. Seen in this sample are some 400,000 distinct CDR3 sequences; the ten most common clones hold around 2.4%. This TCR was sampled from a human donor with ulcerative colitis or Crohn's disease, or a healthy co-twin of an affected twin (not recorded which). Sequencing used blood.

The chain's CDR3 is CATSRGGSPPGELFF. The chain joins TRBV15 to TRBJ2-2; TCRdb selects TRBD1, and the lack of DNA leaves this call unchecked. The CDR3 is 15 amino acids. Germline assignment: CDR1 LNHNV and CDR2 YYDKDF (reference sequence). Using reference TRBV15 and TRBJ2-2 for the parts outside the CDR3, the full variable domain is DAMVIQNPRYQVTQFGKPVTLSCSQTLNHNVMYWYQQKSSQAPKLLFHYYDKDFNNEADTPDNFQSRRPNTSFCFLDIRSPGLGDTAMYLCATSRGGSPPGELFFGEGSRLTVL.